Reported below is one T cell receptor (beta chain). Its antigen is still unknown. This entry is derived from a study of cytotoxic CD8 clonotypes in ibrutinib-treated CLL. About the research overall: Response samples were drawn at a median of approximately 11 months of treatment, range 6 to 36. Regarding the study as a whole: Starting clonality was above that of age-matched healthy donors and tracked circulating CD8+ T-cell counts. Clonality went up at the time of ibrutinib response, stayed stable in sustained remission, and later dropped back toward its baseline level at progression.

The CDR3 length is 15 residues. Trimming removed 4 bases at V and 3 bases at J, with 13 bases between. The germline gives CDR1 SGDLS, CDR2 YYNGEE. Cryopreserved PBMCs supplied about 2 micrograms of genomic DNA for TCR beta libraries. The assay was immunoSEQ multiplex PCR, and TCRdb's table has in-frame clones only and misses some. The sample holds some 140,000 clones, about 85% seen once. The V and J genes are TRBV9 and TRBJ1-4; D is perhaps TRBD1 (6 bases). The receptor was isolated from a human donor with chronic lymphocytic leukemia. The specimen was PBMCs, collected after 24 months of ibrutinib treatment. This chain's CDR3 is CASSLRGAANEKLFF. The CDR3 DNA reads as TGTGCCAGCAGCCTAAGGGGGGCGGCTAATGAAAAACTGTTTTTT.